Listed below are T cell receptor beta chains from one sample, sequenced in a study of T cells in Graves' hyperthyroidism and ophthalmopathy. TCRdb re-derived calls from the multiplex PCR reads in MiXCR, one entry per CDR3 protein. The profile shows 300,000 to 400,000 distinct CDR3 sequences, roughly 20% of them singletons. Sequences were obtained from blood. All receptors come from a woman aged 45-65 years with Graves' hyperthyroidism. CDR3s include the opening cysteine and the closing phenylalanine or tryptophan. A D gene is named only where the DNA matches it firmly. A row's size may be missing; if present it is once, few, many or a size class.

J | V | size | D | DNA | CDR3
TRBJ2-1 | TRBV6-2/TRBV6-3 | NA | NA | TGTGCCAGCAGTGAGAAGTCAGGTACCTACAATGAGCAGTTCTTC | CASSEKSGTYNEQFF
TRBJ2-4 | TRBV29-1 | few | NA | TGCAGCGTTGGCGATTTGTCAAACATTCAGTACTTC | CSVGDLSNIQYF
TRBJ2-3 | TRBV6-1 | NA | NA | TGTGCCAGCCTCGACTTCGGAGACACAGATACGCAGTATTTT | CASLDFGDTDTQYF
TRBJ2-5 | TRBV20-1 | NA | NA | TGCAGTGCCCAGGGTCAGGGGCACCAGACCCAGTACTTC | CSAQGQGHQTQYF
TRBJ1-4 | TRBV11-2 | NA | TRBD1 | TGTGCCAGCAGCTTAGCTCTCGACAGGGCTAATGAAAAACTGTTTTTT | CASSLALDRANEKLFF
TRBJ1-1 | TRBV7-9 | many | NA | TGTGCCAGCAGCAGCCGTACAGGCTCTGAAGCTTTCTTT | CASSSRTGSEAFF
TRBJ2-6 | TRBV2 | NA | NA | TGTGCCAGCCAACGGACACCGCGGGCTGGGGCCAACGTCCTGACTTTC | CASQRTPRAGANVLTF
TRBJ2-3 | TRBV7-8 | NA | TRBD2 | TGTGCCAGCAGCCCAGCGGCGTTAGCGGGAGCCCGCACAGATACGCAGTATTTT | CASSPAALAGARTDTQYF
TRBJ2-6 | TRBV2 | few | TRBD2 | TGTGCCAGCAGTTACCTAGCGGAGAGGCCTGGGGCCAACGTCCTGACTTTC | CASSYLAERPGANVLTF
TRBJ2-7 | TRBV28 | many | TRBD2 | TGTGCCACCCAATCGATTAGCGGGAGTATGTACGAGCAGTACTTC | CATQSISGSMYEQYF
TRBJ2-1 | TRBV10-3 | NA | NA | TGTGCCATCCGAGGGGAGCGGCAATACAATGAGCAGTTCTTC | CAIRGERQYNEQFF
TRBJ1-3 | TRBV3-1 | many | NA | TGTGCCAGCAGCCAAGTTCAGGGCATTGGAAACACCATATATTTT | CASSQVQGIGNTIYF
TRBJ2-3 | TRBV12-3/TRBV12-4 | many | NA | TGTGCCAGCAGTCTCCAGACAGACTACACAGATACGCAGTATTTT | CASSLQTDYTDTQYF
TRBJ2-7 | TRBV20-1 | few | NA | TGCAGTGCTAGAGACCAGCGGACGCCCTACGAGCAGTACTTC | CSARDQRTPYEQYF
TRBJ2-3 | TRBV2 | many | TRBD2 | TGTGCCAGCAGTGTCTTGAGCGGGGGTTCAGATACGCAGTATTTT | CASSVLSGGSDTQYF
TRBJ2-1 | TRBV12-3/TRBV12-4 | many | TRBD2 | TGTGCCAGCAGTCTCCCTAGCGGGCATTCCCTCTACAATGAGCAGTTCTTC | CASSLPSGHSLYNEQFF
TRBJ2-1 | TRBV6-1 | NA | NA | TGTGCCAGCACCGACGCTCTCAATGAGCAGTTCTTC | CASTDALNEQFF
TRBJ2-1 | TRBV29-1 | many | TRBD2 | TGCAGCGTTTCAGGGACTAGCGGGATCCATGAGCAGTTCTTC | CSVSGTSGIHEQFF
TRBJ1-2 | TRBV28 | many | NA | TGTGCCAGCAGTTTACTTGGCAGGCGGGACTATGGCTACACCTTC | CASSLLGRRDYGYTF
TRBJ2-7 | TRBV3-1 | NA | NA | TGTGCCAGCTCAGGGAGCGGCTACGAGCAGTACTTC | CASSGSGYEQYF